This TCR beta chain was found in a study of shared clonotypes between healthy human individuals. In the CD4+ fraction, cells were divided into CD45RA+ naive and CD45RA-negative memory subsets. TCRdb keeps only in-frame clones here, not all; method: immunoSEQ multiplex PCR. The top ten hold 1.5% to 2% of the sample, which has fewer than 850,000 clones, approximately 75% seen once. Trimming shortened V by 3 bases and J by 5 bases, and 20 bases separated the two germline ends. There are 16 residues in the CDR3. CDR1 and CDR2 from the germline V gene are MGHRA and YSYEKL. Sequenced material: memory CD4+ T cells sorted from blood. Subset specified: CD45RA-negative fraction. V gene TRBV4-1 combines with J gene TRBJ2-7; perhaps TRBD2 as D (5 bases). This receptor was taken from a woman in her twenties or thirties in good health. CDR3 nucleotide sequence: TGCGCCAGCAGCCACGCTCGAGGAGAGACTAACAACGAGCAGTACTTC. It translates to CASSHARGETNNEQYF.